The 32 T cell receptor beta chains below all came from one sample that was sequenced in a study of cytomegalovirus exposure and HLA in healthy donors. In the PCR, 60 Vbeta and 13 Jbeta primers were used. TCRdb keeps only in-frame clones here, not all; method: immunoSEQ multiplex PCR. The sample lists around 100,000 clones, roughly 77% occurring once. Specimen: PBMCs. The receptors originated from a woman aged 18-29 years in good health and CMV-seropositive.

The V and J genes are TRBV2 and TRBJ1-2; D unclear. The CDR3 is 14 amino acids. Between the trimmed V and J ends, which lost 6 bases and 1 base, there was a span of 12 bases. Germline V gene data show CDR1 as SNHLY and CDR2 as FYNNEI. CDR3 region: CASSARQVNYGYTF. Written as DNA, the CDR3 is TGTGCCAGCAGCGCCCGCCAGGTTAACTATGGCTACACCTTC.

Note on this clone: Different DNA sequences within this sample yield the same CDR3. The chain uses TRBV18 and TRBJ1-2; no reliable D call. With 0 bases removed from V and 8 bases from J, the gap between germline ends came to 13 bases. In germline, CDR1 is KGHSH, CDR2 LQKENI. The CDR3 has 14 amino acids. CDR3 in amino acids: CASSPPADGYGYTF. CDR3 sequence (DNA): TGTGCCAGCTCACCACCGGCAGACGGGTACGGCTACACCTTC.

This sequence joins TRBV6-1 and TRBJ2-7; 9 bases match TRBD2. The CDR3 is 14 residues long. The germline CDR1 and CDR2 sequences are MNHNS and SASEGT. Germline trimming cut 6 bases from V and 3 bases from J; bases unmatched to any gene: 6. The CDR3 reads CASRELAGLYEQYF. The CDR3 region has the DNA TGTGCCAGCAGAGAACTAGCGGGCCTCTACGAGCAGTACTTC.

The J gene is TRBJ2-1, the V gene TRBV5-1; TRBD2 matches at 10 bases. Looked up from germline, CDR1 is SGHRS and CDR2 is YFSETQ. This CDR3 has 15 residues. Germline trimming cut 2 bases from V and 6 bases from J; bases unmatched to any gene: 5. Here the CDR3 reads CASSFSGGTSNEQFF. CDR3 sequence (DNA): TGCGCCAGCAGCTTTAGCGGGGGGACCTCCAATGAGCAGTTCTTC.

The chain combines TRBV11-2 with TRBJ1-2; possible D gene TRBD1, 6 bases. Germline lookup yields CDR1 SGHAT and CDR2 FQNNGV. This CDR3 has 16 residues. Trimming shortened V by 4 bases and J by 4 bases, and 19 bases separated the two germline ends. Here the CDR3 reads CASSYRGGAYGYGYTF. The CDR3 DNA sequence: TGTGCCAGCAGCTATAGGGGGGGGGCATATGGCTATGGCTACACCTTC.

This chain uses TRBV5-1 with TRBJ2-7, with 12 bases aligning to TRBD1. Germline assignment: CDR1 SGHRS and CDR2 YFSETQ. The CDR3 loop spans 14 amino acids. V was clipped by 3 bases and J by 8 bases; unmatched bases: 6. CDR3 in amino acids: CASSSSGTGGKQYF. DNA of the CDR3: TGCGCCAGCAGCTCCTCCGGGACAGGGGGCAAGCAGTACTTC.

J is TRBJ1-1 and V is TRBV2; D not resolved. The CDR3 contains 16 residues. V was cut by 5 bases and J by 0 bases, with 16 bases left in between. Germline CDR1 is SNHLY and CDR2 is FYNNEI. The CDR3 DNA is TGTGCCAGCAGTCCAGTGGATCGGGGTTTGAACACTGAAGCTTTCTTT. Protein: CASSPVDRGLNTEAFF.

This chain links TRBV10-3 with TRBJ1-1, with TRBD1 matching over 7 bases. Germline V gene sequence: CDR1 ENHRY, CDR2 SYGVKD. The CDR3 runs 19 residues. With 3 bases clipped from V and 1 base from J, the junction kept 17 bases outside the gene matches. As DNA, the CDR3 is TGTGCCATCAGTGAAGGGGGCGGCAGGGAGGCGACCCCGAACACTGAAGCTTTCTTT. It translates to CAISEGGGREATPNTEAFF.

V usage is TRBV5-8 and J usage is TRBJ1-1; D may be TRBD1 (5 bases). CDR3 size: 14 residues. V shed 5 bases and J shed 5 bases, with 16 bases lying between them. Germline V lookup: CDR1 SGHTS, CDR2 YDEGEE. CDR3 coding DNA: TGTGCCAGCAGGCTGACGCCGGGGGGGACTGAAGCTTTCTTT. This sequence encodes CASRLTPGGTEAFF.

V and J are TRBV7-9 and TRBJ1-4; maybe TRBD1 (6 bases). The CDR3 is 15 amino acids. Germline V CDR1 and CDR2: SEHNR, FQNEAQ (reference sequence). V was shortened by 3 bases and J by 2 bases, with 10 bases between the two germline ends. CDR3 bases: TGTGCCAGCAGCTTCCTCAGGGGCACTAATGAAAAACTGTTTTTT. This codes for CASSFLRGTNEKLFF.

The chain links TRBV6-1 to TRBJ2-7; 10 bases line up with TRBD2. Germline V gives CDR1 MNHNS, CDR2 SASEGT. The junction had 7 bases not matched to a gene; V was cut back by 6 bases and J by 2 bases. The CDR3 extends over 15 amino acids. CDR3 nucleotide sequence: TGTGCCAGCAGAGGGCTAGCGGGGGTCACCTACGAGCAGTACTTC. Its protein product is CASRGLAGVTYEQYF.

This clone appeared a single time. The rearrangement links TRBV19 to TRBJ1-1; 9 nucleotides align to TRBD1. Trimming took 7 bases from V and 0 from J; bases not matched to a gene: 6. Germline lookup yields CDR1 LNHDA and CDR2 SQIVND (reference sequence). The CDR3 extends over 15 amino acids. This CDR3 is CASNSGTGLNTEAFF. The CDR3 DNA is TGTGCCAGTAATTCCGGGACAGGGTTGAACACTGAAGCTTTCTTT.

The chain is built from TRBV11-1 and TRBJ2-3; 9 nucleotides match TRBD1. Germline-derived CDR1 and CDR2 are SGHAT and FQDESV (reference sequence). CDR3 size: 15 residues. V lost 7 bases to trimming and J lost 4 bases; unmatched junction nucleotides: 9. The CDR3 loop is CASTQGQGTSDTQYF. CDR3 nucleotide sequence: TGTGCCAGCACCCAAGGACAGGGGACATCAGATACGCAGTATTTT.

The chain carries TRBV7-2 and TRBJ1-4; 7 bases fit TRBD1. The CDR3 contains 13 residues. Losses at the gene ends were 5 bases for V and 13 bases for J; bases not matched to a gene: 10. The germline V gene encodes CDR1 SGHTA and CDR2 FQGNSA. The CDR3 bases are TGTGCCAGCAGCCCCTTCGAGACAGGGAGACTGTTTTTT. Encoded protein: CASSPFETGRLFF.

The chain carries TRBV27 and TRBJ1-1; 9 bases are shared with TRBD1. Germline assignment: CDR1 MNHEY and CDR2 SMNVEV (reference sequence). The ends lost 4 bases at V and 4 bases at J; junction bases unmatched: 1. This CDR3 has 13 amino acids. CDR3 residues: CASSWDRATEAFF. The CDR3 coding sequence is TGTGCCAGCAGTTGGGACAGGGCCACTGAAGCTTTCTTT.

V usage is TRBV7-6 and J usage is TRBJ2-7; 8 bases line up with TRBD2. V lost 1 base to trimming and J lost 5 bases; unmatched junction nucleotides: 4. Germline V lookup: CDR1 SGHVS, CDR2 FNYEAQ. CDR3 length: 14 residues. This CDR3 reads CASSLGLAMDEQYF. CDR3 nucleotides: TGTGCCAGCAGCTTAGGACTAGCGATGGACGAGCAGTACTTC. The full variable domain, with the rest looked up from reference TRBV7-6 and TRBJ2-7, is GAGVSQSPRYKVTKRGQDVALRCDPISGHVSLYWYRQALGQGPEFLTYFNYEAQQDKSGLPNDRFSAERPEGSISTLTIQRTEQRDSAMYRCASSLGLAMDEQYFGPGTRLTVT.

V and J are TRBV4-1 and TRBJ1-2; tentatively, D is TRBD1 (6 bases). The CDR3 runs to 16 residues. V was cut by 0 bases and J by 3 bases, with 14 bases left in between. The germline V gene has CDR1 MGHRA and CDR2 YSYEKL. In DNA, the CDR3 is TGCGCCAGCAGCCAAGATGCAGGGGTTATCTACTATGGCTACACCTTC. This encodes CASSQDAGVIYYGYTF.

CDR3 nucleotide sequence: TGCGCCAGCAGCTTCAGGACGGGAAACACCGGGGAGCTGTTTTTT. Protein: CASSFRTGNTGELFF. The rearrangement joins TRBV5-1 to TRBJ2-2, with a weak D call TRBD2 (5 bases). CDR1 SGHRS and CDR2 YFSETQ come from the germline V gene. CDR3 length: 15 residues. The ends were cut back, 2 bases at V and 2 bases at J, with 10 bases in the middle. Combining the CDR3 with reference TRBV5-1 and TRBJ2-2 gives the whole variable domain KAGVTQTPRYLIKTRGQQVTLSCSPISGHRSVSWYQQTPGQGLQFLFEYFSETQRNKGNFPGRFSGRQFSNSRSEMNVSTLELGDSALYLCASSFRTGNTGELFFGEGSRLTVL.

This clone occurred a few times. V gene TRBV18 combines with J gene TRBJ2-7; 12 bases are a match to TRBD1. With 4 bases clipped from V and 6 bases from J, the junction kept 4 bases outside the gene matches. Germline V CDR1 and CDR2: KGHSH, LQKENI. The CDR3 runs to 14 residues. This CDR3 is CASSRDRGPIEQYF. The CDR3 DNA is TGTGCCAGCTCACGGGACAGGGGGCCGATCGAGCAGTACTTC.

CDR3 sequence (DNA): TGTGCCAGCAGCCGACACAGAACAGCCTACGAGCAGTACTTC. This encodes CASSRHRTAYEQYF. The V and J genes are TRBV11-2 and TRBJ2-7; no definite D call. This CDR3 region has 14 residues. V was cut by 5 bases and J by 2 bases, with 13 bases left in between. Germline loops: CDR1 SGHAT, CDR2 FQNNGV.

This clone was counted between two and nine times. The genes are TRBV6-1 and TRBJ1-5; D is perhaps TRBD1 (5 bases). Germline CDR1 is MNHNS and CDR2 is SASEGT. V shed 11 bases and J shed 2 bases, with 19 bases lying between them. The CDR3 has 15 amino acids. CDR3 sequence: CASNPGSGGNQPQHF. The CDR3, as DNA: TGTGCCTCCAACCCGGGTTCGGGGGGCAATCAGCCCCAGCATTTT.

This chain joins TRBV14 and TRBJ2-4; 14 bases match TRBD2. Germline CDR1 SGHDN, CDR2 FVKESK. The V and J ends lost 3 bases and 2 bases, in that order; junction bases with no gene match: 6. The CDR3 is 18 residues long. The CDR3: CASSQTSGGAWTKNIQYF. CDR3 nucleotides: TGTGCCAGCAGCCAGACTAGCGGGGGGGCGTGGACCAAAAACATTCAGTACTTC.

The rearrangement links TRBV5-8 to TRBJ1-5; 7 bases map to TRBD1. CDR1 and CDR2 (germline): SGHTS, YDEGEE. The CDR3 totals 15 residues. V was pared by 2 bases and J by 2 bases, with 4 bases of the junction left unmatched. CDR3 in DNA: TGTGCCAGCAGCTTCCGACAGGGCGGCAATCAGCCCCAGCATTTT. Amino acids: CASSFRQGGNQPQHF.

V and J are TRBV6-4 and TRBJ1-1; D unresolved. Looked up from germline, CDR1 is MRHNA and CDR2 is SNTAGT. V lost 4 bases and J 1 base, leaving 10 bases between the germline ends. This CDR3 contains 14 residues. CDR3 in amino acids: CASSVDGENTEAFF. CDR3 in DNA: TGTGCCAGCAGTGTGGACGGGGAGAACACTGAAGCTTTCTTT.

CDR3 amino acids: CSVEGGVGRGETQYF. CDR3 coding DNA: TGCAGCGTTGAAGGGGGGGTTGGGAGGGGAGAGACCCAGTACTTC. The V gene is TRBV29-1, the J gene TRBJ2-5, with 7 bases fitting TRBD2. This CDR3 is 15 amino acids long. CDR1 and CDR2 from the germline V gene are SQVTM and ANQGSEA. The J segment lost 4 bases and the V segment lost 1 base, leaving 9 bases of the junction unmatched.

This clone turned up a few times. The chain employs TRBV5-1 and TRBJ2-1; 7 bases align to TRBD2. This CDR3 has 16 residues. Germline assignment: CDR1 SGHRS and CDR2 YFSETQ. Trimming removed 4 bases from V and 0 bases from J; junction bases left unmatched: 7. The CDR3 bases are TGCGCCAGCAGCGTCACCGGGAGGAGCTCCTACAATGAGCAGTTCTTC. Amino acids: CASSVTGRSSYNEQFF.

V usage is TRBV20-1 and J usage is TRBJ2-2; no clear D. This CDR3 contains 11 residues. The germline V gene encodes CDR1 DFQATT and CDR2 SNEGSKA (reference sequence). V lost 4 bases and J lost 4, with 4 bases in between. DNA of the CDR3: TGCAGTGCTATGGCCACCGGGGAGCTGTTTTTT. Translating it yields CSAMATGELFF.

The rearrangement uses TRBV6-5 and TRBJ1-2, with 9 positions matching TRBD1. The CDR3 extends over 14 amino acids. From germline, CDR1 is MNHEY and CDR2 SVGAGI. V gave up 8 bases and J gave up 7 bases; unmatched junction bases: 11. The CDR3 loop reads CASHRRDRAGGYTF. The CDR3 DNA reads TGTGCCAGCCACCGCCGGGACAGGGCGGGTGGCTACACCTTC.

This chain uses TRBV13 with TRBJ1-1; tentatively, D is TRBD1 (6 bases). This CDR3 spans 13 amino acids. V lost 5 bases, J lost 6 bases, and 13 bases lay in between. Per the germline V gene, CDR1 is PRHDT and CDR2 is FYEKMQ (reference sequence). CDR3 nucleotides: TGTGCCAGCAGCCGGGAGGGGGGCCCTGAAGCTTTCTTT. It translates to CASSREGGPEAFF. The full variable domain, with the rest looked up from reference TRBV13 and TRBJ1-1, is AAGVIQSPRHLIKEKRETATLKCYPIPRHDTVYWYQQGPGQDPQFLISFYEKMQSDKGSIPDRFSAQQFSDYHSELNMSSLELGDSALYFCASSREGGPEAFFGQGTRLTVV.

V usage is TRBV19 and J usage is TRBJ2-1; the match to TRBD2 covers 10 bases. This CDR3 is 20 amino acids long. Losses at the gene ends were 3 bases for V and 1 base for J; bases not matched to a gene: 15. The germline V gene encodes CDR1 LNHDA and CDR2 SQIVND (reference sequence). The CDR3 is CASSILSGRPVLWSYNEQFF. The CDR3 bases are TGTGCCAGTAGTATCCTTAGCGGGAGGCCCGTCTTATGGTCCTACAATGAGCAGTTCTTC.

The CDR3 region has the DNA TGTGCCAGCAGACGCAGGGTCCAGCCCCAGCATTTT. This encodes CASRRRVQPQHF. The chain employs TRBV7-3 and TRBJ1-5; tentatively, D is TRBD1 (5 bases). The CDR3 length is 12 residues. V lost 6 bases to trimming and J lost 7 bases, with 10 bases between them. Per the germline V gene, CDR1 is SGHTA and CDR2 is FQGTGA.

The chain carries TRBV9 and TRBJ2-1; 8 nucleotides match TRBD2. The CDR3 runs to 15 residues. In germline, CDR1 is SGDLS, CDR2 YYNGEE. V lost 4 bases and J lost 3; bases outside the gene matches: 6. The CDR3 loop is CASSPRGGLYNEQFF. CDR3 sequence (DNA): TGTGCCAGCAGCCCCCGGGGGGGTCTCTACAATGAGCAGTTCTTC.